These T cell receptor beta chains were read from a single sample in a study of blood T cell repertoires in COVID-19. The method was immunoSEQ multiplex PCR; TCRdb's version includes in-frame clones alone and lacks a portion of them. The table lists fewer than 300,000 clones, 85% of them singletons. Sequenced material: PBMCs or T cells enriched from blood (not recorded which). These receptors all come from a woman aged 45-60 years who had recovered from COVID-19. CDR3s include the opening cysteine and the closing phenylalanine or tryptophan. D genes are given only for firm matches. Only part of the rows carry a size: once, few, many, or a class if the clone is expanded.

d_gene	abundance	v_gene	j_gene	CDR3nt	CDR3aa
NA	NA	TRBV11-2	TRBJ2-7	TGTGCCAGCAGCTTAGGGAGACCCGACTTCTACGAGCAGTACTTC	CASSLGRPDFYEQYF
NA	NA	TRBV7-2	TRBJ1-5	TGTGCCAGCAGCTCGAATACAGGGAATCAGCCCCAGCATTTT	CASSSNTGNQPQHF
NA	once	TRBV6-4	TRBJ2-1	TGTGCCAGCCCCATCAAGACAGGTGGTTCCTACAATGAGCAGTTCTTC	CASPIKTGGSYNEQFF
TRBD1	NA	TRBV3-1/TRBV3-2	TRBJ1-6	TGTGCCAGCAGCAAACCGGGACAGCGAAATTCACCCCTCCACTTT	CASSKPGQRNSPLHF
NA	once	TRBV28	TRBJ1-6	TGTGCCAGCAGTTTTGGTGTCGGCAGGGGCTCGGCTCCCCTCCACTTT	CASSFGVGRGSAPLHF
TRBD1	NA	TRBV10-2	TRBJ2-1	TGCGCCAGCAGTCTCGACAGGGGCAGTTGGAATGAGCAGTTCTTC	CASSLDRGSWNEQFF
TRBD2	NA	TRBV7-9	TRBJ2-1	TGTGCCAGCAGCTTAGCGACTAGCGGGATCTACAATGAGCAGTTCTTC	CASSLATSGIYNEQFF
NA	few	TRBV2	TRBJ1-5	TGTGCCAGCACAGGCATTTATAGCAATCAGCCCCAGCATTTT	CASTGIYSNQPQHF
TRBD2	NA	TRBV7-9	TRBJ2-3	TGTGCCAGCACGTACCCAAAGCGGGGGGCGGAAGATACGCAGTATTTT	CASTYPKRGAEDTQYF
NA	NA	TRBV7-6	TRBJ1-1	TGTGCCAGCAGCTTAACGGGGAACACTGAAGCTTTCTTT	CASSLTGNTEAFF